Each of the 2 T cell receptor beta chains below was sequenced from the same sample in a study of blood T cell repertoires in COVID-19. Clones were read by immunoSEQ multiplex PCR, and TCRdb kept only the in-frame ones, dropping some. The sample consists of 150,000 or so clones, approximately 86% of them appearing once. The sample taken for sequencing was peripheral blood. The receptors derive from a man between 60 and 75 years old with acute or convalescent COVID-19.

This chain connects TRBV7-2 to TRBJ2-1; 11 bases line up with TRBD2. Trimming cost V 4 bases and J 7 bases; bases outside gene matches: 9. The CDR3 has 16 residues. Germline V CDR1 and CDR2: SGHTA, FQGNSA. The CDR3: CASSSHSGRASNEQFF. For the CDR3, the DNA is TGTGCCAGCAGCTCCCATAGCGGGAGGGCCTCGAATGAGCAGTTCTTC.

The genes are TRBV9 and TRBJ2-2; D remains unclear. The V gene lost 3 bases and the J gene lost 1 base, with 10 bases spanning the gap. CDR1 is SGDLS and CDR2 is YYNGEE in the germline V gene. This CDR3 is built from 15 residues. The CDR3 DNA is TGTGCCAGCAGCGCCTTCGGCGGGAACACCGGGGAGCTGTTTTTT. It translates to CASSAFGGNTGELFF.